This T cell receptor beta chain was recorded in a study of blood T cell repertoires in COVID-19. Study-level information: COVID-19 samples from acute and convalescent phases originated in the United States, Italy and Spain.

Between the trimmed V and J ends, which lost 1 base and 2 bases, there was a span of 5 bases. The CDR3 runs 13 residues. From germline, CDR1 is SGHNT and CDR2 YENEEA. Original processing notes: It was from reference gene primer amplification that nucleated cell counts were estimated. The repertoire was sequenced with immunoSEQ multiplex PCR; TCRdb's copy has only in-frame clones and lacks some. That table gives V, J and clone size, and the DNA gave D and trimming. The table shows around 140,000 clones, with over 80% occurring only once. The TCR originated in a man aged 45 to 65 with active COVID-19. Sequencing was carried out using peripheral blood. The chain combines TRBV11-3 with TRBJ2-5, with D unclear. DNA of the CDR3: TGTGCCAGCAGCTTAGGACAACAAGAGACCCAGTACTTC. As protein: CASSLGQQETQYF.